A single sample is the source of the 11 T cell receptor beta chains below, sequenced in a study of molecular identifiers for immune sequencing clone quantification. TCRdb reprocessed the PCR reads with MiXCR, giving one entry per CDR3 protein. The sample records around 470,000 distinct CDR3 sequences, 25% being singletons. The sequenced sample consisted of naive CD8+ T cells from blood, with Jurkat cell RNA spiked in. Subset given: FACS-sorted CD8+CD4-CCR7+CD45RA+ naive T cells. These receptors all stem from a human donor in good health. Some libraries in this study had Jurkat cell RNA spiked in.

The chain has TRBV6-5 and TRBJ2-5; the D gene is possibly TRBD2 (6 bases). V shed 6 bases and J shed 1 base, with 12 bases lying between them. This CDR3 contains 14 residues. CDR1 MNHEY and CDR2 SVGAGI come from the germline V gene. CDR3 bases: TGTGCCAGCAGCCCCGGGAGTGGCCAAGAGACCCAGTACTTC. It translates to CASSPGSGQETQYF.

This clonotype was seen at least ten times. This chain joins TRBV12-3 or TRBV12-4 and TRBJ2-5, with 9 bases matching TRBD1. Germline trimming cut 6 bases from V and 5 bases from J; bases unmatched to any gene: 10. The CDR3 has 15 residues. The CDR3 nucleotides are TGTGCCAGCAGCCGACCGGGACAGGGTATCGAGACCCAGTACTTC. Translation: CASSRPGQGIETQYF.

This clonotype was counted at least ten times. The rearrangement joins TRBV7-8 to TRBJ2-3, with TRBD1 matching 8 bases. Trimming removed 5 bases from V and 6 bases from J; junction bases left unmatched: 16. In germline, CDR1 is SGHVS, CDR2 FQNEAQ. This CDR3 has 17 residues. DNA of the CDR3: TGTGCCAGCAGCCCTAGGACCGCAGGGACAGGCGACGATACGCAGTATTTT. Its protein product is CASSPRTAGTGDDTQYF.

In its sample, this clonotype was seen once. Since a much larger clone is just one base distant, this may be a read error. The V and J genes are TRBV12-3 or TRBV12-4 and TRBJ1-5; 8 bases match TRBD1. The CDR3 spans 15 residues. Trimming removed 6 bases from V and 2 bases from J; junction bases left unmatched: 6. CDR3: CASSRMTGGNQPQHF. CDR3 DNA: TGTGCCAGCAGCCGAATGACAGGGGGCAATCAGCCCCAGCATTTT.

At least ten counts were recorded for this clonotype. This sequence joins TRBV20-1 and TRBJ1-2, with 8 bases matching TRBD1. Trimming cost V 4 bases and J 2 bases; bases outside gene matches: 9. The CDR3 spans 15 residues. CDR1 and CDR2 (germline): DFQATT, SNEGSKA (reference sequence). CDR3 protein: CSATEVGQGNYGYTF. DNA of the CDR3: TGCAGTGCTACTGAGGTCGGACAGGGAAACTATGGCTACACCTTC.

The chain has TRBV20-1 and TRBJ2-7; 10 nucleotides align to TRBD1. Losses at the gene ends were 6 bases for V and 2 bases for J; bases not matched to a gene: 7. The CDR3 length is 14 residues. CDR1 DFQATT and CDR2 SNEGSKA come from the germline V gene (reference sequence). The CDR3 DNA is TGCAGTGCCGCTGACAGGGGGCCGACCTACGAGCAGTACTTC. This codes for CSAADRGPTYEQYF.

This clonotype was counted between two and nine times. The V and J genes are TRBV20-1 and TRBJ2-7, with 11 bases that match TRBD2. Germline assignment: CDR1 DFQATT and CDR2 SNEGSKA (reference sequence). J was trimmed by 4 bases and V by 0 bases; bases with no gene match: 8. The length of the CDR3 is 16 residues. Written as DNA, the CDR3 is TGCAGTGCTAGAGAAACCCGGACTAGCGGGCGGTACGAGCAGTACTTC. Translating gives CSARETRTSGRYEQYF.

About this clonotype: This clone may be a read error of a much larger clone one base away. The chain combines TRBV14 with TRBJ1-1; D remains ambiguous. Looked up from germline, CDR1 is SGHDN and CDR2 is FVKESK. V was shortened by 1 base and J by 7 bases, with 13 bases between the two germline ends. This CDR3 is 14 amino acids long. CDR3 nucleotide sequence: TGTGCCAGCAGCCAAGGAGCACCCATTGATGAAGCTTTCTTT. This codes for CASSQGAPIDEAFF. Full variable domain (rest looked up from reference TRBV14 and TRBJ1-1): EAGVTQFPSHSVIEKGQTVTLRCDPISGHDNLYWYRRVMGKEIKFLLHFVKESKQDESGMPNNRFLAERTGGTYSTLKVQPAELEDSGVYFCASSQGAPIDEAFFGQGTRLTVV.

In the case of this clonotype: A much more abundant neighbour one base away suggests this may be a read error. The chain is built from TRBV6-1 and TRBJ1-5, with D unresolved. CDR3 length: 13 residues. The V end was cut by 7 bases, the J end by 9 bases, with 16 bases between. Germline CDR1 and CDR2: MNHNS and SASEGT. CDR3 in DNA: TGTGCCAGCATTTACCCGAGGGATCCGCCCCAGCATTTT. Translation gives CASIYPRDPPQHF.

V usage is TRBV9 and J usage is TRBJ2-2, with 10 bases matching TRBD2. In germline, CDR1 is SGDLS, CDR2 YYNGEE. This CDR3 spans 16 amino acids. V lost 3 bases to trimming and J lost 6 bases; unmatched junction nucleotides: 8. The CDR3 sequence is CASSASSGSGPGELFF. The CDR3 DNA reads TGTGCCAGCAGCGCGTCTAGCGGGAGCGGGCCCGGGGAGCTGTTTTTT.

The rearrangement uses TRBV5-6 and TRBJ2-7; TRBD1 agrees at 7 bases. Germline CDR1 is SGHDT and CDR2 is YYEEEE. This CDR3 comprises 14 residues. V trimming: 4 bases; J trimming: 4 bases; junction bases outside the gene matches: 8. The CDR3 protein is CASSTRDRHYEQYF. CDR3 DNA sequence: TGTGCCAGCAGCACCCGGGACAGACATTACGAGCAGTACTTC.